This TCR beta chain was retrieved from a study of T-cell reconstitution after alpha-beta-depleted transplantation in children. Preparation of the TCRbeta library involved a method that used unique molecular identifiers. TCRdb independently ran MiXCR on the PCR reads; one entry per CDR3 protein. The data show around 580,000 distinct CDR3 sequences, with around 23% seen just once and roughly 14% held by the top ten. The CDR3 has 14 amino acids. The ends lost 3 bases at V and 4 bases at J; junction bases unmatched: 5. The germline gives CDR1 MNHEY, CDR2 SVGEGT. This sequence joins TRBV6-2 or TRBV6-3 and TRBJ1-1, with 7 bases lining up with TRBD1. The sample consisted of PBMCs, mostly from graft donor cells, taken 360 days after TCRalphabeta/CD19-depleted stem cell transplant. The clonotype comes from a boy in the first two years of life who had a stem cell transplant for acute myeloid leukemia, so the T cells may come from the graft donor. The CDR3 region is CASSYKGAGTEAFF. As DNA, the CDR3 is TGTGCCAGCAGTTATAAGGGGGCCGGCACTGAAGCTTTCTTT.